One sample yielded the 5 T cell receptor beta chains listed below, sequenced in a study of CD8 T cells in Susac syndrome. About 0.5 to 1 ug RNA was reverse transcribed with random hexamers. TCRdb ran MiXCR on the immunoSEQ multiplex PCR reads and lists one entry per CDR3 protein. The table shows roughly 130,000 distinct CDR3 sequences, with 90% to 95% occurring only once. The sequenced sample consisted of CD4+ T cells from PBMCs. The receptors here all came from a human donor with multiple sclerosis.

This chain links TRBV30 with TRBJ1-5, with D perhaps TRBD1 (5 bases). Looked up from germline, CDR1 is GTSNPN and CDR2 is SVGIG (reference sequence). The V end was cut by 2 bases, the J end by 5 bases, with 10 bases between. This CDR3 is 13 amino acids long. DNA for the CDR3: TGTGCCTGGAGTCCCAGGGTCGATCAGCCCCAGCATTTT. It is translated as CAWSPRVDQPQHF.

This sequence joins TRBV24-1 and TRBJ1-5; D is unresolved. V was shortened by 3 bases and J by 10 bases, with 18 bases between the two germline ends. The CDR3 has 15 residues. Germline CDR1 KGHDR, CDR2 SFDVKD. CDR3 sequence (DNA): TGTGCCACCAGTGATCCGACAACCCCGGGTCAACCCCAGCATTTT. Its protein product is CATSDPTTPGQPQHF.

The rearrangement joins TRBV9 to TRBJ2-1; D could derive from TRBD1 or TRBD2 (7 bases each). Germline CDR1 is SGDLS and CDR2 is YYNGEE. V lost 6 bases and J lost 5, with 18 bases in between. The CDR3 consists of 15 residues. The CDR3 region is CASTSQGGRNNEQFF. DNA for the CDR3: TGTGCCAGCACCTCGCAGGGGGGGCGTAACAATGAGCAGTTCTTC.

The chain combines TRBV29-1 with TRBJ2-6, with 7 bases aligning to TRBD2. The CDR3 is made up of 16 amino acids. V lost 6 bases and J lost 0; bases outside the gene matches: 8. CDR1 and CDR2 (germline): SQVTM, ANQGSEA. The CDR3 sequence is CSVERAGDSGANVLTF. CDR3 nucleotides: TGCAGCGTCGAGCGGGCGGGGGACTCTGGGGCCAACGTCCTGACTTTC.

The V call is TRBV29-1, the J call TRBJ2-2; 9 nucleotides match TRBD1. Trimming removed 4 bases from V and 4 bases from J; junction bases left unmatched: 4. The CDR3 covers 14 residues. Germline CDR1 SQVTM, CDR2 ANQGSEA. The CDR3 region is CSVGGQGRTGELFF. The CDR3 nucleotides are TGCAGCGTTGGGGGACAGGGCCGCACCGGGGAGCTGTTTTTT.